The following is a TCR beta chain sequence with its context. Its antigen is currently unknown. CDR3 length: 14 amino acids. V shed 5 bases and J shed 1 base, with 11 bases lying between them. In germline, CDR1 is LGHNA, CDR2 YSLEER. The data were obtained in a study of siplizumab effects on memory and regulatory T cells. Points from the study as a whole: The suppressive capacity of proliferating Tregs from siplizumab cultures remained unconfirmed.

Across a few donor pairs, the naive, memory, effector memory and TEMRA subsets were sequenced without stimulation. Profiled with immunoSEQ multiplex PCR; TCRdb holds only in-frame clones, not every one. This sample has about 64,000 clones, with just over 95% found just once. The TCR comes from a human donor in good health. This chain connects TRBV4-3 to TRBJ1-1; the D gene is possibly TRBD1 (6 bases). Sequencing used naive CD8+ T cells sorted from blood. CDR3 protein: CASSRDTSNTEAFF. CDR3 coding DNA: TGCGCCAGCAGCAGGGACACTTCGAACACTGAAGCTTTCTTT.